This T cell receptor beta chain was recovered during a study of OX40 agonist ivuxolimab in advanced cancers. Study summary: Patients were treated with ivuxolimab, an agonistic anti-OX40 (CD134) antibody. Age averaged about 66 years (range roughly 23 to 90), and more than 80% were male. General study results and limits: Expanded peripheral T cells had an undetermined antigen specificity.

CDR1 is SGHAT and CDR2 is FQNNGV in the germline V gene. V shed 1 base, J shed 5 bases, and the junction held 5 bases outside the gene matches. This CDR3 contains 15 residues. The protocol was immunoSEQ multiplex PCR, while the TCRdb copy is restricted to in-frame clones and leaves out a portion. Of some 15,000 clones in the sample, over 75% were seen once. Worth noting for this clone: The antigen remains undetermined.

This clonotype originated in an adult with an advanced solid tumor such as melanoma, head and neck, liver or kidney cancer. Source: CD4+ or CD8+ T cells sorted from blood, taken in a trial of the OX40 agonist ivuxolimab. The chain combines TRBV11-2 with TRBJ1-1; 9 bases line up with TRBD1. DNA of the CDR3: TGTGCCAGCAGCTTAGCAGGGACAGGGACGACTGAAGCTTTCTTT. Encoded protein: CASSLAGTGTTEAFF.